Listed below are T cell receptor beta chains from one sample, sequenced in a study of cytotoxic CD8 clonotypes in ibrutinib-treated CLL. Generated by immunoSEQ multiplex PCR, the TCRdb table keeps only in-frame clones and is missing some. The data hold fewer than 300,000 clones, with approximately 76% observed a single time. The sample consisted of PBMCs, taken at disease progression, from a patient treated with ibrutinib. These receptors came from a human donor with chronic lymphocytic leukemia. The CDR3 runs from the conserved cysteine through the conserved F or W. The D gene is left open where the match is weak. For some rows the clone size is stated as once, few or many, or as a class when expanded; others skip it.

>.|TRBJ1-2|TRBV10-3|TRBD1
CAIRQTGDRYGYTF
TGTGCCATCAGGCAGACAGGGGATCGGTATGGCTACACCTTC
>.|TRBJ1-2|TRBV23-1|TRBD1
CASSRLDGQGFTF
TGCGCCAGCAGTCGACTCGACGGACAGGGCTTCACCTTC
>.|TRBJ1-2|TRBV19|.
CASSMWGDHYGYTF
TGTGCCAGTAGTATGTGGGGCGATCACTATGGCTACACCTTC
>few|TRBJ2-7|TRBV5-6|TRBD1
CASSLGGQGRHEQYF
TGTGCCAGCAGCCTTGGTGGACAGGGGCGCCACGAGCAGTACTTC
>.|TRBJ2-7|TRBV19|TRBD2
CASSMASGVVYEQYF
TGTGCCAGTAGTATGGCTAGCGGTGTGGTCTACGAGCAGTACTTC
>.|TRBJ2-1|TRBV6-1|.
CASSVGSIYNEQFF
TGTGCCAGCAGTGTTGGGAGCATATACAATGAGCAGTTCTTC
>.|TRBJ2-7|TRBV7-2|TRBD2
CASSSTSGSYEQYF
TGTGCCAGCAGCTCGACTAGCGGGAGTTACGAGCAGTACTTC
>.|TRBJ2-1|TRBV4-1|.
CASSQVESMDEQFF
TGCGCCAGCAGCCAAGTAGAGTCTATGGATGAGCAGTTCTTC
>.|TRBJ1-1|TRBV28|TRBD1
CASRQGYTEAFF
TGTGCCAGCAGACAGGGGTACACTGAAGCTTTCTTT
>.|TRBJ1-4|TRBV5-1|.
CASSLGRGNEKLFF
TGCGCCAGCAGTTTGGGCCGGGGGAATGAAAAACTGTTTTTT
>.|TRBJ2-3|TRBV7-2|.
CASSFLGGTDTQYF
TGTGCCAGCAGCTTCCTAGGTGGCACAGATACGCAGTATTTT
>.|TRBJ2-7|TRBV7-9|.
CASSLGFLTPSEQYF
TGTGCCAGCAGCTTAGGTTTCTTGACACCCTCCGAGCAGTACTTC
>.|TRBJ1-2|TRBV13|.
CASSLGPGAGNYGYTF
TGTGCCAGCAGCTTAGGCCCGGGGGCAGGTAACTATGGCTACACCTTC
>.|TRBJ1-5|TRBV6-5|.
CASSRDYSNQPQHF
TGTGCCAGCAGCCGAGATTATAGCAATCAGCCCCAGCATTTT
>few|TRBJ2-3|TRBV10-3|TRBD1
CAIRGPGQEGTDTQYF
TGTGCCATCAGGGGACCGGGACAGGAGGGCACAGATACGCAGTATTTT
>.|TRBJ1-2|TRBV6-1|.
CASSEQGRGPYGYTF
TGTGCCAGCAGCGAACAGGGTAGGGGACCCTATGGCTACACCTTC
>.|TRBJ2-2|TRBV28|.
CASSLRQYTGELFF
TGTGCCAGCAGTTTAAGGCAGTACACCGGGGAGCTGTTTTTT
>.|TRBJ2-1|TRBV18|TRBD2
CASSPQRGGLGEQFF
TGTGCCAGCTCACCACAGCGGGGGGGCCTTGGTGAGCAGTTCTTC
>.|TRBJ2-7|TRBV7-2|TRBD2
CASSPVLVAGEIYEQYF
TGTGCCAGCAGCCCGGTTTTAGTAGCGGGAGAAATCTACGAGCAGTACTTC
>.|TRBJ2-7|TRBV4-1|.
CASSQDLSGYEQYF
TGCGCCAGCAGCCAAGACTTGTCCGGTTACGAGCAGTACTTC
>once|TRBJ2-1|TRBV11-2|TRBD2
CASSSPSGRYWEQFF
TGTGCCAGCAGCTCGCCTAGCGGGAGGTACTGGGAGCAGTTCTTC
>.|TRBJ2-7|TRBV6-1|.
CASRLGLSYEQYF
TGTGCCAGCCGACTTGGGTTAAGTTACGAGCAGTACTTC
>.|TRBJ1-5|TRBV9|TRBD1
CASSVTGGYNQPQHF
TGTGCCAGCAGCGTTACAGGGGGTTACAATCAGCCCCAGCATTTT
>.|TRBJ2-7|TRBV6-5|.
CASSDSYEQYF
TGTGCCAGCAGTGACAGCTACGAGCAGTACTTC
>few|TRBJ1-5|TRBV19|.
CASSWGYSNQPQHF
TGTGCCAGTAGTTGGGGGTATAGCAATCAGCCCCAGCATTTT
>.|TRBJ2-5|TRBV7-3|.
CASSFDRFSETQYF
TGTGCCAGCAGCTTCGACAGGTTTTCGGAGACCCAGTACTTC
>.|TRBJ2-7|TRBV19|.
CASSIRQGPLEQYF
TGTGCCAGTAGTATAAGGCAGGGCCCCCTCGAGCAGTACTTC